This T cell receptor beta chain was identified in a study of early T cells in non-severe SARS-CoV-2 infection. TCRdb redid the calling of the 5' RACE reads with MiXCR, one entry per CDR3 protein. The sample lists tens of thousands of distinct CDR3 sequences; about 6% were seen once. The V and J ends lost 3 bases and 5 bases respectively, with 7 bases between them. Germline V lookup: CDR1 SGHTA, CDR2 FQGNSA. The CDR3 sequence is 12 residues long. This clonotype was found a few times. The chain links TRBV7-2 to TRBJ2-5; D is possibly TRBD2 (6 bases). The sequence came from an adult who was a healthcare worker with PCR-confirmed SARS-CoV-2 infection or an uninfected control (not recorded which). The source material was whole blood, sampled at baseline. The CDR3, as DNA: TGTGCCAGCAGCTTCCGGGGGGAGACCCAGTACTTC. Translated: CASSFRGETQYF.